The 9 T cell receptor beta chains presented below share a single source sample, sequenced in a study of T cell repertoires in cytomegalovirus infection. TCRdb reprocessed the reads with MiXCR, giving one entry per CDR3 protein. The data contain around 450,000 distinct CDR3 sequences, 10% to 12% of them singletons. The sample was PBMCs. Receptor source: a human donor in good health (CMV status not recorded). Some clones in this sample may be carry-over from other donors' samples.

This clonotype was counted only a few times. The gene calls are TRBV2 and TRBJ1-6; no firm D call. The V end lost 8 bases, the J end lost 6 bases, and 11 bases lay between the germline ends. The CDR3 has 13 amino acids. Germline loops: CDR1 SNHLY, CDR2 FYNNEI. The CDR3 spells CASLRDVNSPLHF. DNA of the CDR3: TGTGCCAGCCTCCGGGATGTTAATTCACCCCTCCACTTT.

This clonotype has ten or more counts. V is TRBV4-1 and J is TRBJ1-2; no clear D. This CDR3 has 12 amino acids. V dropped 0 bases and J dropped 5 bases, with 4 bases sitting between them. The germline CDR1 and CDR2 sequences are MGHRA and YSYEKL. The CDR3 bases are TGCGCCAGCAGCCAAGAGGGATATGGCTACACCTTC. This gives the protein CASSQEGYGYTF.

This clonotype showed up many times. CDR3 amino acids: CASSPDRVMLTQPQHF. The CDR3 DNA reads TGTGCCAGCAGTCCCGACAGGGTAATGCTCACTCAGCCCCAGCATTTT. The chain couples TRBV28 to TRBJ1-5; 7 bases align to TRBD1. The CDR3 is 16 residues long. V was clipped by 5 bases and J by 6 bases; unmatched bases: 13. The germline V gene encodes CDR1 MDHEN and CDR2 SYDVKM.

J is TRBJ1-3 and V is TRBV3-1; D may be TRBD1 (5 bases). Looked up from germline, CDR1 is LGHDT and CDR2 is YNNKEL (reference sequence). The germline V and J ends were trimmed by 0 bases and 2 bases, with 8 bases remaining between them. CDR3 length equals 15 residues. CDR3 residues: CASSQDTGTGNTIYF. The CDR3 bases are TGTGCCAGCAGCCAAGACACAGGAACTGGAAACACCATATATTTT.

This clonotype was counted ten times or more. This chain uses TRBV7-6 with TRBJ1-1, with unresolved D. This CDR3 spans 13 amino acids. V lost 2 bases to trimming and J lost 2 bases, with 6 bases between them. Germline V gene sequence: CDR1 SGHVS, CDR2 FNYEAQ. The CDR3 region is CASSLRHNTEAFF. CDR3 bases: TGTGCCAGCAGCTTACGCCACAACACTGAAGCTTTCTTT.

This clonotype was counted ten times or more. The gene calls are TRBV5-1 and TRBJ2-3; 8 nucleotides line up with TRBD2. V was clipped by 4 bases and J by 1 base; unmatched bases: 2. The CDR3 is 14 amino acids. Germline CDR1 reads SGHRS; CDR2 reads YFSETQ. The CDR3 protein is CASSISGGTDTQYF. CDR3 bases: TGCGCCAGCAGCATTAGCGGGGGCACAGATACGCAGTATTTT.

The chain combines TRBV10-3 with TRBJ2-3; TRBD2 matches at 12 bases. The length of the CDR3 is 16 residues. Germline assignment: CDR1 ENHRY and CDR2 SYGVKD. V dropped 7 bases and J dropped 6; count of bases not matched to a gene: 11. CDR3 bases: TGTGCCATCATGGATCGGGCTAGCGGGGGGGCTGATACGCAGTATTTT. It yields the protein CAIMDRASGGADTQYF.

At least ten counts were recorded for this clonotype. The chain links TRBV12-3 or TRBV12-4 to TRBJ2-5; D not resolved. V shed 4 bases and J shed 0 bases, with 6 bases lying between them. This CDR3 has 13 amino acids. CDR3 region: CASSWDYQETQYF. CDR3 in DNA: TGTGCCAGCAGTTGGGATTACCAAGAGACCCAGTACTTC.

This clonotype was recorded at least ten times. The chain carries TRBV19 and TRBJ2-6; D gene unclear. Germline V gives CDR1 LNHDA, CDR2 SQIVND (reference sequence). The CDR3 has 17 residues. Trimming cost V 4 bases and J 0 bases, with 13 bases left between them. DNA for the CDR3: TGTGCCAGTAGTAGGAGCCAGGCCCGCTCTGGGGCCAACGTCCTGACTTTC. It is translated as CASSRSQARSGANVLTF. Full variable domain (remainder filled in from reference TRBV19 and TRBJ2-6): DGGITQSPKYLFRKEGQNVTLSCEQNLNHDAMYWYRQDPGQGLRLIYYSQIVNDFQKGDIAEGYSVSREKKESFPLTVTSAQKNPTAFYLCASSRSQARSGANVLTFGAGSRLTVL.